This T cell receptor (beta chain) was documented in a study of human T cells and chemical hapten exposure. TCRdb processed the RACE reads anew with MiXCR; each CDR3 protein has one entry. The table has about 300,000 distinct CDR3 sequences, roughly 6% seen once. The CDR3 is made up of 15 amino acids. Germline values: CDR1 ENHRY, CDR2 SYGVKD. V lost 6 bases and J 5 bases, leaving 20 bases between the germline ends. The time point was: pre-sensitization, week 0. Treatment in this sample: therapeutic diphenylcyclopropenone sensitization with weekly scalp DPC. The genes are TRBV10-3 and TRBJ2-7, with D tentatively TRBD1 or TRBD2 (6 bases each). The sample consisted of whole blood, taken in connection with sensitization to the hapten diphenylcyclopropenone (DPC). This receptor was identified in a woman aged 18-30 years with alopecia areata. Some clones in this sample may be carry-over from other donors' samples. The CDR3 DNA follows: TGTGCCATCAGCCCGGGACGGAGGGGGGAGAACGAGCAGTACTTC. Its protein is CAISPGRRGENEQYF.